This is a list of T cell receptor beta chains from one sample in a study of yellow fever vaccine responses in identical twins. Using its own MiXCR run on the RT-PCR reads, TCRdb lists one record per CDR3 protein. The sample holds over 2,000 distinct CDR3 sequences, 8.5% to 9% seen once. The input for sequencing was T cells from blood (PBMCs), unsorted or a sorted subset (not recorded which), taken 2 to 3 years after vaccination. The origin of the receptors is a woman between 18 and 29 years old who received the yellow fever vaccine. The CDR3 runs from the conserved cysteine through the conserved F or W. A D gene is named only where the DNA matches it firmly. The listing skips clone size in some rows; elsewhere it reads once, few, many or a size class.

V	size	J	D	CDR3	DNA
TRBV4-1	.	TRBJ1-2	.	CASSSRSSVDYGYTF	TGCGCCAGCAGCTCCCGCTCCTCGGTTGACTATGGCTACACCTTC
TRBV4-1	large	TRBJ1-5	.	CASSRHEGEGNQPQHF	TGCGCCAGCAGCCGACACGAGGGGGAGGGCAATCAGCCCCAGCATTTT
TRBV10-3	medium-sized	TRBJ1-1	.	CAISEQENTESFF	TGTGCCATCAGTGAACAGGAGAACACTGAATCTTTCTTT
TRBV12-3/TRBV12-4	few	TRBJ2-5	TRBD1	CASSFRDRAEETQYF	TGTGCCAGCAGTTTCCGGGACAGGGCCGAAGAGACCCAGTACTTC
TRBV10-3	.	TRBJ2-1	TRBD2	CAISVLAGGFYEQFF	TGTGCCATCAGTGTTCTAGCGGGGGGGTTCTATGAGCAGTTCTTC
TRBV4-2	few	TRBJ2-1	TRBD1	CASSRLGQHFYNEQFF	TGTGCCAGCAGCCGACTGGGACAGCATTTTTACAATGAGCAGTTCTTC
TRBV10-3	.	TRBJ2-1	TRBD2	CAIRGTSGRSYNEQFF	TGTGCCATCAGGGGGACTAGCGGGAGATCCTACAATGAGCAGTTCTTC
TRBV18	few	TRBJ2-5	.	CASSPQETQYF	TGTGCCAGCTCCCCCCAAGAGACCCAGTACTTC
TRBV15	medium-sized	TRBJ2-7	TRBD1	CATSRGQATSYEQYF	TGTGCCACCAGCCGAGGACAGGCAACGTCCTACGAGCAGTACTTC
TRBV28	few	TRBJ2-5	.	CASSPPQETQYF	TGTGCCAGCAGCCCCCCCCAAGAGACCCAGTACTTC
TRBV5-1	.	TRBJ2-3	TRBD2	CASSHGLAGSTDTQYF	TGCGCCAGCAGCCACGGACTAGCGGGAAGCACAGATACGCAGTATTTT
TRBV15	.	TRBJ2-7	.	CATSPTDRSSYEQYF	TGTGCCACCAGCCCTACAGACAGAAGCTCCTACGAGCAGTACTTC
TRBV4-2	large	TRBJ1-5	.	CASSQDASNQPQHF	TGTGCCAGCAGCCAAGACGCAAGCAATCAGCCCCAGCATTTT
TRBV11-2	few	TRBJ2-1	.	CASRDGNDNEQFF	TGTGCCAGCAGGGATGGGAATGACAATGAGCAGTTCTTC
TRBV28	.	TRBJ2-1	.	CASRKSDRNANEQFF	TGTGCCAGCAGGAAAAGCGACAGGAACGCCAATGAGCAGTTCTTC
TRBV4-3	medium-sized	TRBJ2-7	TRBD1	CASSPGTGSYEQYF	TGCGCCAGCAGCCCAGGGACAGGCTCGTACGAGCAGTACTTC
TRBV6-4	medium-sized	TRBJ2-1	TRBD2	CASSDSFRREGYNEQFF	TGTGCCAGCAGTGACTCTTTCCGGCGGGAGGGTTACAATGAGCAGTTCTTC
TRBV7-2	.	TRBJ2-5	.	CASSQQGPQESQYF	TGTGCCAGCAGCCAGCAGGGCCCCCAAGAGTCCCAGTACTTC
TRBV7-9	.	TRBJ2-1	.	CASSLSSYNGQFF	TGTGCCAGCAGCCTGAGCTCCTACAATGGGCAGTTCTTC
TRBV4-2	medium-sized	TRBJ2-1	.	CASSQDGGSSYNEQFF	TGTGCCAGCAGCCAAGATGGCGGGTCCTCCTACAATGAGCAGTTCTTC
TRBV15	medium-sized	TRBJ1-5	TRBD1	CATSNGQGASQPQHF	TGTGCCACCAGCAACGGACAGGGGGCGAGTCAGCCCCAGCATTTT
TRBV12-5	.	TRBJ2-1	.	CASGVSSVFNEQFF	TGTGCTAGTGGTGTGAGTAGCGTATTCAATGAGCAGTTCTTC
TRBV10-1	few	TRBJ1-2	.	CASSDRNYGYTF	TGCGCCAGCAGCGACAGGAACTATGGCTACACCTTC
TRBV5-1	.	TRBJ2-7	.	CASSLFSSALGNYEQYF	TGCGCCAGCAGCTTGTTCTCCAGTGCCCTGGGAAACTACGAGCAGTACTTC
TRBV12-3/TRBV12-4	.	TRBJ2-1	TRBD2	CASRTSGGSYNEQFF	TGTGCCAGCAGGACTAGCGGGGGCTCCTACAATGAGCAGTTCTTC
TRBV6-5	.	TRBJ1-2	.	CASSYSRSYGYTF	TGTGCCAGCAGTTACTCGCGATCCTATGGCTACACCTTC
TRBV4-1	few	TRBJ2-1	.	CASSQDPRSDGQFF	TGCGCCAGCAGCCAAGATCCGCGCTCCGACGGGCAGTTCTTC
TRBV15	.	TRBJ2-4	.	CATSRDLGLDDIQYF	TGTGCCACCAGCAGAGATTTGGGGCTCGACGACATTCAGTACTTC
TRBV10-3	few	TRBJ1-2	.	CAISEERAGANYGYTF	TGTGCCATCAGTGAAGAGCGGGCAGGAGCTAACTATGGCTACACCTTC
TRBV27	.	TRBJ1-5	.	CASSLSYNIRNQPQHF	TGTGCCAGCAGTTTGTCGTACAATATTCGCAATCAGCCCCAGCATTTT
TRBV4-1	few	TRBJ2-5	.	CASSQVGLIPETQYF	TGCGCCAGCAGCCAAGTGGGGCTGATCCCAGAGACCCAGTACTTC
TRBV12-3/TRBV12-4	medium-sized	TRBJ2-3	.	CASSLRRADTQYF	TGTGCCAGCAGTTTACGTAGGGCAGATACGCAGTATTTT
TRBV10-3	.	TRBJ2-7	.	CAISEGIAGPRVFKYF	TGTGCCATCAGTGAAGGCATCGCAGGACCTCGCGTATTTAAGTACTTC
TRBV15	.	TRBJ2-1	.	CATSIDSSGYYEQFF	TGTGCCACCAGCATTGACAGTTCGGGATACTATGAGCAGTTCTTC
TRBV27	medium-sized	TRBJ1-6	.	CASASGTTGYSPLHF	TGTGCCAGCGCCTCTGGTACGACAGGCTATTCACCCCTCCACTTT
TRBV4-3	medium-sized	TRBJ2-1	.	CASSQDLPPGGYEQFF	TGCGCCAGCAGCCAAGATCTACCCCCGGGTGGGTATGAGCAGTTCTTC
TRBV29-1	.	TRBJ2-5	.	CSVAGWYF	TGCAGCGTAGCGGGCTGGTACTTC